These 21 T cell receptor beta chains were sequenced from one sample in a study of T cell responses to AZD1222 COVID-19 vaccine. Here immunoSEQ multiplex PCR was the method, and the copy in TCRdb shows in-frame clones only, minus some. The repertoire holds 90,000 to 120,000 clones, with roughly 90% as singletons. This sample comprised peripheral blood, obtained 28 days after the second AZD1222 dose. The receptor set was obtained from an adult who received the AZD1222 COVID-19 vaccine.

This sequence joins TRBV2 and TRBJ1-2, with TRBD1 matching over 9 bases. The V and J ends lost 7 bases and 2 bases, in that order; junction bases with no gene match: 5. The CDR3 has 14 residues. Germline values: CDR1 SNHLY, CDR2 FYNNEI. CDR3 sequence: CASNDRGRNYGYTF. Written as DNA, the CDR3 is TGTGCCAGCAACGACAGGGGGAGGAACTATGGCTACACCTTC.

The chain combines TRBV9 with TRBJ2-5; 11 positions match TRBD2. Germline V lookup: CDR1 SGDLS, CDR2 YYNGEE. There are 15 residues in the CDR3. Trimming removed 4 bases from V and 3 bases from J; junction bases left unmatched: 5. This chain's CDR3 is CASSPLGLAEETQYF. CDR3 coding DNA: TGTGCCAGCAGCCCCCTGGGACTAGCGGAAGAGACCCAGTACTTC.

This clone was picked up a small number of times. The chain employs TRBV19 and TRBJ1-2; 9 bases map to TRBD1. The germline V gene has CDR1 LNHDA and CDR2 SQIVND (reference sequence). The CDR3 runs 14 residues. V lost 6 bases and J lost 5; bases outside the gene matches: 7. CDR3 protein: CASSPDRGSYGYTF. The CDR3 nucleotides are TGTGCCAGTAGCCCGGACAGGGGATCTTATGGCTACACCTTC.

The chain is built from TRBV5-6 and TRBJ1-3; 8 bases map to TRBD1. The CDR3 is 16 residues long. The V segment lost 4 bases and the J segment 9 bases; nucleotides outside the gene matches: 15. Germline V gene lookup returns CDR1 SGHDT and CDR2 YYEEEE. CDR3 sequence: CASSPGVRGLQRTIYF. In nucleotides, the CDR3 is TGTGCCAGCAGCCCCGGAGTCAGGGGGCTTCAGCGCACCATATATTTT. Looking up the rest from reference TRBV5-6 and TRBJ1-3 gives the full variable domain: DAGVTQSPTHLIKTRGQQVTLRCSPKSGHDTVSWYQQALGQGPQFIFQYYEEEERQRGNFPDRFSGHQFPNYSSELNVNALLLGDSALYLCASSPGVRGLQRTIYFGEGSWLTVV.

The rearrangement links TRBV7-7 to TRBJ2-1; TRBD2 is a possible D gene (6 bases). The V gene lost 5 bases and the J gene lost 7 bases, with 12 bases spanning the gap. Germline CDR1 SSHAT, CDR2 FNYEAQ (reference sequence). The CDR3 contains 13 residues. The CDR3 loop is CASSPVGGNEQFF. CDR3 coding DNA: TGTGCCAGCAGCCCGGTAGGAGGGAATGAGCAGTTCTTC.

This chain joins TRBV12-3 or TRBV12-4 and TRBJ2-7; the D call may be TRBD1 or TRBD2 (5 bases each). Trimming removed 4 bases from V and 3 bases from J, with 10 bases in between. This CDR3 is built from 13 residues. The CDR3 coding sequence is TGTGCCAGCAGTTCCGGGGCCATCTACGAGCAGTACTTC. Translation: CASSSGAIYEQYF.

The genes are TRBV9 and TRBJ1-2; possible D gene TRBD1, 6 bases. Trimming pared 0 bases from V and 4 bases from J, leaving 13 bases between. Germline assignment: CDR1 SGDLS and CDR2 YYNGEE. The length of the CDR3 is 15 residues. The CDR3 spells CASSVDGTSGYGYTF. CDR3 nucleotides: TGTGCCAGCAGCGTAGACGGGACATCCGGCTATGGCTACACCTTC.

The V call is TRBV5-4, the J call TRBJ1-6; 8 nucleotides align to TRBD1. J lost 9 bases, V lost 0 bases, and 8 bases had no gene match. Germline CDR1 reads SGHNT; CDR2 reads YYREEE (reference sequence). CDR3 length equals 16 residues. The CDR3 sequence: CASSLESPGGGSPLHF. CDR3 nucleotides: TGTGCCAGCAGCTTGGAGTCGCCAGGGGGCGGTTCACCCCTCCACTTT.

This rearrangement joins TRBV6-5 to TRBJ1-5; D possibly corresponds to TRBD1 (6 bases). CDR1 MNHEY and CDR2 SVGAGI come from the germline V gene. V was clipped by 6 bases and J by 4 bases, with 13 bases between them. CDR3 length: 14 residues. The CDR3: CASSKDSLNQPQHF. CDR3 bases: TGTGCCAGCAGCAAGGACAGCCTGAATCAGCCCCAGCATTTT.

V and J are TRBV6-5 and TRBJ2-7; D perhaps matches TRBD2 (5 bases). CDR1 is MNHEY, CDR2 SVGAGI, per germline. V gave up 10 bases and J gave up 0 bases, with 16 bases separating them. This CDR3 contains 14 residues. CDR3: CATKANGNSYEQYF. Here the CDR3 DNA reads TGTGCCACCAAAGCAAACGGGAACTCCTACGAGCAGTACTTC.

Of note for this clone: One end of the junction is discordant with germline, which a read error may explain. The rearrangement uses TRBV2 and TRBJ2-7; TRBD1 agrees at 9 bases. CDR3 size: 11 residues. The germline gives CDR1 SNHLY, CDR2 FYNNEI. The chain's CDR3 is CASSGGDREHF. CDR3 coding DNA: TGTGCCAGCAGTGGAGGGGACAGGGAGCACTTC. The full variable domain, rest sourced from reference TRBV2 and TRBJ2-7, is EPEVTQTPSHQVTQMGQEVILRCVPISNHLYFYWYRQILGQKVEFLVSFYNNEISEKSEIFDDQFSVERPDGSNFTLKIRSTKLEDSAMYFCASSGGDREHFGPGTRLTVT.

The CDR3 DNA sequence: TGTGCCAGCAGTTACAGGGGCTCTGGGGCCAACGTCCTGACTTTC. Protein product: CASSYRGSGANVLTF. This sequence joins TRBV6-2 or TRBV6-3 and TRBJ2-6; TRBD1 is a possible D gene (5 bases). The CDR3 runs 15 residues. V was shortened by 2 bases and J by 0 bases, with 5 bases between the two germline ends. Germline V gene sequence: CDR1 MNHEY, CDR2 SVGEGT.

J is TRBJ1-5 and V is TRBV4-1; D is uncertain. This CDR3 comprises 13 residues. Trimming left V 4 bases short and J 6 bases short, with 10 bases between. CDR1 is MGHRA, CDR2 YSYEKL, per germline. DNA of the CDR3: TGCGCCAGCAGCCGGGCGGGCACTCAGCCCCAGCATTTT. This codes for CASSRAGTQPQHF.

This clone turned up a few times. The CDR3 DNA follows: TGCGCCAGCAGCCTCCAAGGCGGCCAGGCGGGAAACACCATATATTTT. Its protein product is CASSLQGGQAGNTIYF. This chain connects TRBV5-1 to TRBJ1-3, with D unresolved. The germline gives CDR1 SGHRS, CDR2 YFSETQ. V gave up 4 bases and J gave up 4 bases, with 18 bases separating them. The CDR3 has 16 amino acids.

This chain links TRBV19 with TRBJ1-5; D may be TRBD1 (5 bases). The germline V and J ends were trimmed by 5 bases and 6 bases, with 11 bases remaining between them. The CDR3 covers 13 residues. Per germline, CDR1 LNHDA and CDR2 SQIVND (reference sequence). CDR3 DNA sequence: TGTGCCAGTAGTTCCCAGGGCGGTCAGCCCCAGCATTTT. Translating gives CASSSQGGQPQHF.

The chain has TRBV5-1 and TRBJ2-3; 7 bases match TRBD1. Germline CDR1 is SGHRS and CDR2 is YFSETQ. The junction had 7 bases not matched to a gene; V was cut back by 3 bases and J by 3 bases. This CDR3 spans 15 amino acids. CDR3 residues: CASSSGQGETDTQYF. CDR3 sequence (DNA): TGCGCCAGCAGCTCCGGGCAGGGGGAGACAGATACGCAGTATTTT.

The chain links TRBV7-9 to TRBJ2-1; no firm D call. CDR3 length equals 12 residues. Trimming removed 1 base at V and 12 bases at J, with 10 bases between. CDR1 is SEHNR and CDR2 is FQNEAQ in the germline V gene (reference sequence). Here the CDR3 DNA reads TGTGCCAGCAGCTTAGACGTTTCATCGCAGTTCTTC. Translated: CASSLDVSSQFF.

The chain links TRBV5-6 to TRBJ1-5, with 11 bases that match TRBD1. CDR1 and CDR2 from the germline V gene are SGHDT and YYEEEE. Trimming removed 3 bases from V and 4 bases from J; junction bases left unmatched: 15. There are 19 residues in the CDR3. The CDR3 spells CASSSGTGGNARLNQPQHF. In nucleotides, the CDR3 is TGTGCCAGCAGCTCGGGGACAGGGGGAAATGCTCGCCTTAATCAGCCCCAGCATTTT.

V usage is TRBV5-5 and J usage is TRBJ2-2, with TRBD1 as a possible D gene (5 bases). The germline V gene has CDR1 SGHKS and CDR2 YYEKEE (reference sequence). The CDR3 is made up of 17 amino acids. V was clipped by 4 bases and J by 1 base, with 17 bases between them. The DNA of the CDR3 is TGTGCCAGCAGCCGACACAAGACGGACAAGAACACCGGGGAGCTGTTTTTT. Translated: CASSRHKTDKNTGELFF.

The chain carries TRBV28 and TRBJ1-5; a possible D gene is TRBD1 (6 bases). The CDR3 extends over 13 amino acids. V was cut by 8 bases and J by 5 bases, with 13 bases left in between. Germline V CDR1 and CDR2: MDHEN, SYDVKM. CDR3 sequence reads: CASHGGADQPQHF. The CDR3 coding sequence is TGTGCCAGCCACGGGGGGGCGGATCAGCCCCAGCATTTT.

V is TRBV19 and J is TRBJ2-1, with D uncertain. This CDR3 contains 13 residues. Germline CDR1 is LNHDA and CDR2 is SQIVND (reference sequence). The V and J ends lost 5 bases and 6 bases respectively, with 11 bases between them. The DNA for the CDR3 is TGTGCCAGTAGTCCACGTGGGGTCAATGAGCAGTTCTTC. The encoded protein is CASSPRGVNEQFF.